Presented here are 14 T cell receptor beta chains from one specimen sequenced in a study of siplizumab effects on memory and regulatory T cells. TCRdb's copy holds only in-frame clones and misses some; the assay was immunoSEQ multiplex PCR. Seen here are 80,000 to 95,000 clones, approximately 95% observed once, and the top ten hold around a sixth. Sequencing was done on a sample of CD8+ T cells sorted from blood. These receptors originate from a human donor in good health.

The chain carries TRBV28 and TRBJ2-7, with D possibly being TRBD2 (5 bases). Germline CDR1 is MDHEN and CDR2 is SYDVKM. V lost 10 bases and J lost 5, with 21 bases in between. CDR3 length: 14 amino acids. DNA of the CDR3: TGTGCCACCTCCCCTCGCGGGCGGATCCACGAGCAGTACTTC. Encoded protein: CATSPRGRIHEQYF.

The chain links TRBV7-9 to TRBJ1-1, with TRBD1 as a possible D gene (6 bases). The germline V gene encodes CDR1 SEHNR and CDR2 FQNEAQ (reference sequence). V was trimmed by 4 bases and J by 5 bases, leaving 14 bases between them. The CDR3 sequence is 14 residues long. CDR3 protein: CASSSTGRGTEAFF. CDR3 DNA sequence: TGTGCCAGCAGCTCGACAGGCCGGGGGACTGAAGCTTTCTTT.

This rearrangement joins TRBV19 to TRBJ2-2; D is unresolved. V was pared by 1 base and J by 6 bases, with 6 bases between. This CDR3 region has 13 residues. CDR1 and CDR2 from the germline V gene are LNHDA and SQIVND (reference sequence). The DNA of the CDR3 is TGTGCCAGTAGTATAGGGGGTCCCGGGGAGCTGTTTTTT. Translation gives CASSIGGPGELFF.

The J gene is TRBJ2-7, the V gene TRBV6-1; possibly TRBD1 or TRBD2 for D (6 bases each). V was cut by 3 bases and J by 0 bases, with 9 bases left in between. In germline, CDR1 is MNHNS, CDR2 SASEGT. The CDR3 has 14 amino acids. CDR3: CASSERDTSYEQYF. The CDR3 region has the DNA TGTGCCAGCAGTGAGCGGGACACCTCCTACGAGCAGTACTTC.

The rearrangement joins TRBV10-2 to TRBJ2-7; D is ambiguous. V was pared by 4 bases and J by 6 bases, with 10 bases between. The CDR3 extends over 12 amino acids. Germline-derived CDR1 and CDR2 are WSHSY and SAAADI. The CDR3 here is CASSAHSPEQYF. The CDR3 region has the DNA TGCGCCAGCAGTGCCCACAGTCCCGAGCAGTACTTC.

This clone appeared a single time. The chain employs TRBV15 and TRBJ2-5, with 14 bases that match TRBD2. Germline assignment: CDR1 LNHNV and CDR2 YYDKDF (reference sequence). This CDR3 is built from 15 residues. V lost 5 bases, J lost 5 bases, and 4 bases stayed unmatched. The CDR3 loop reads CATSVWTSGGETQYF. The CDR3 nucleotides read TGTGCCACCAGCGTCTGGACTAGCGGGGGGGAGACCCAGTACTTC.

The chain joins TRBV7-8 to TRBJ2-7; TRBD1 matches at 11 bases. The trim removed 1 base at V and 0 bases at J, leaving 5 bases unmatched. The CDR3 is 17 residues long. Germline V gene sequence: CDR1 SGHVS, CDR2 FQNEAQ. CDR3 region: CASSLDRTGGLSYEQYF. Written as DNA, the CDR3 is TGTGCCAGCAGCTTAGACCGGACAGGGGGCCTCTCCTACGAGCAGTACTTC.

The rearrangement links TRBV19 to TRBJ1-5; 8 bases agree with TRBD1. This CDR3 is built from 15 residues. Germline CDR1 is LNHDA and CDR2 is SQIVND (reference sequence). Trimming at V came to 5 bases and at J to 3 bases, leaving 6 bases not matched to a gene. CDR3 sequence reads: CASSLQGATNQPQHF. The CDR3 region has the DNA TGTGCCAGTAGTCTCCAGGGGGCTACCAATCAGCCCCAGCATTTT.

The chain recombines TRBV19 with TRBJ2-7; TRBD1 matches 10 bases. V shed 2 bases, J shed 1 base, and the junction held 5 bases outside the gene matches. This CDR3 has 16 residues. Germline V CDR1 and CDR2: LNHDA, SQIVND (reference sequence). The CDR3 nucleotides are TGTGCCAGTAGTATACGAGGGGACAGGGGATCCTACGAGCAGTACTTC. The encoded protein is CASSIRGDRGSYEQYF.

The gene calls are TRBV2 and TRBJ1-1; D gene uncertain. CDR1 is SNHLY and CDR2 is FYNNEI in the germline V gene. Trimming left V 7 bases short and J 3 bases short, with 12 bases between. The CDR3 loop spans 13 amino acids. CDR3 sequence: CASKVFGDTEAFF. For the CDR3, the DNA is TGTGCCAGCAAAGTCTTCGGGGACACTGAAGCTTTCTTT. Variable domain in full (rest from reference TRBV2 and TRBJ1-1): EPEVTQTPSHQVTQMGQEVILRCVPISNHLYFYWYRQILGQKVEFLVSFYNNEISEKSEIFDDQFSVERPDGSNFTLKIRSTKLEDSAMYFCASKVFGDTEAFFGQGTRLTVV.

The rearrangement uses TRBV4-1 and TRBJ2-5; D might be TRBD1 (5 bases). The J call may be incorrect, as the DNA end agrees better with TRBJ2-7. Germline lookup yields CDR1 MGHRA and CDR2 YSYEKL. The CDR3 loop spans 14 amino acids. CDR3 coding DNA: TGCGCCAGCAGCCCTCCCGCAGGGCCCTACGAGCAGTACTTC. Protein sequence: CASSPPAGPYEQYF.

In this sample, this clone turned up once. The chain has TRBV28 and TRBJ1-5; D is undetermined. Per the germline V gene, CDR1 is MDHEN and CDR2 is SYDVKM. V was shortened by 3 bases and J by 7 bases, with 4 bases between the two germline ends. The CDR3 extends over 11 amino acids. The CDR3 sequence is CASSFAQPQHF. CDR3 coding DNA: TGTGCCAGCAGTTTTGCACAGCCCCAGCATTTT.

The CDR3: CAWGQGEYNEQFF. Here the CDR3 DNA reads TGTGCCTGGGGACAGGGGGAATACAATGAGCAGTTCTTC. The chain is built from TRBV30 and TRBJ2-1; 10 nucleotides match TRBD1. Trimming took 5 bases from V and 4 from J; bases not matched to a gene: 2. CDR1 and CDR2 from the germline V gene are GTSNPN and SVGIG (reference sequence). The CDR3 has 13 residues.

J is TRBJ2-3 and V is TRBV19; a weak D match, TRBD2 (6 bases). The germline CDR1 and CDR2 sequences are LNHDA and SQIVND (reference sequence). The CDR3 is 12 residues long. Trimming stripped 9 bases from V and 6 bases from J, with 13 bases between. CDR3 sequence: CARTGSADTQYF. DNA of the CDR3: TGTGCCAGGACCGGGAGTGCGGATACGCAGTATTTT. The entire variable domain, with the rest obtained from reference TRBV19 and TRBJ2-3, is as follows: DGGITQSPKYLFRKEGQNVTLSCEQNLNHDAMYWYRQDPGQGLRLIYYSQIVNDFQKGDIAEGYSVSREKKESFPLTVTSAQKNPTAFYLCARTGSADTQYFGPGTRLTVL.